This T cell receptor beta chain stems from a study of T cells expressing NK-cell markers. After re-calling the 5' RACE reads, TCRdb lists one entry per CDR3 protein, DNA absent. Its table lists some 390,000 distinct CDR3 sequences. The CDR3 consists of 15 residues. Per the germline V gene, CDR1 is MNHNS and CDR2 is SASEGT. The sequence was collected from a woman in her 50s in good health. Sequences were obtained from blood T cells: a sorted CD56 or NKG2C T cell subset, CD4+ or CD8+ T cells, or bulk PBMC T cells (not recorded which). This sequence joins TRBV6-1 and TRBJ1-1; TCRdb selects TRBD1, and the lack of DNA leaves this call unchecked. The chain's CDR3 is CASSDLGWALPEAFF.